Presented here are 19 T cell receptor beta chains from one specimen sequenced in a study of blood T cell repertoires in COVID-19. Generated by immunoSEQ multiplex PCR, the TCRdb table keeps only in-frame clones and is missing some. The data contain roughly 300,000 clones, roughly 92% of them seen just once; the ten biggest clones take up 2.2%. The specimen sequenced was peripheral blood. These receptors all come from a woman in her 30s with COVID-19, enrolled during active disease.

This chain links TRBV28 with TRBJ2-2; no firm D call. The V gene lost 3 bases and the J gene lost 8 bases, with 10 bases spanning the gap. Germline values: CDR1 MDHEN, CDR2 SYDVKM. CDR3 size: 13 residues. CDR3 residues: CASSLRLSGELFF. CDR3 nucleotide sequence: TGTGCCAGCAGTTTGAGACTTTCGGGGGAGCTGTTTTTT.

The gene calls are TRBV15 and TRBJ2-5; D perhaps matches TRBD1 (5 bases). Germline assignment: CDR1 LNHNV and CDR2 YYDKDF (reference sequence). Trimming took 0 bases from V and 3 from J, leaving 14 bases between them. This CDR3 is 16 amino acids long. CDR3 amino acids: CATSRDQASDKETQYF. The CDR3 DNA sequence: TGTGCCACCAGCAGAGATCAGGCCTCGGACAAAGAGACCCAGTACTTC.

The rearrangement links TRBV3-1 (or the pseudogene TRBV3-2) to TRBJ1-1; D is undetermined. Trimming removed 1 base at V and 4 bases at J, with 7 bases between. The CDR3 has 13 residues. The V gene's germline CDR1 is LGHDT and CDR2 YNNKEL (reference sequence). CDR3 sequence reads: CASSQGPGTEAFF. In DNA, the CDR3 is TGTGCCAGCAGCCAAGGACCGGGCACTGAAGCTTTCTTT.

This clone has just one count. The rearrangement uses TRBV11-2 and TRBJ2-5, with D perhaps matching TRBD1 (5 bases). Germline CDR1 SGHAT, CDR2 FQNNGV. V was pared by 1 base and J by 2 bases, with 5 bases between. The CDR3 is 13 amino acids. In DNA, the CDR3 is TGTGCCAGCAGCTTAGGACAGCAAGAGACCCAGTACTTC. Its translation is CASSLGQQETQYF.

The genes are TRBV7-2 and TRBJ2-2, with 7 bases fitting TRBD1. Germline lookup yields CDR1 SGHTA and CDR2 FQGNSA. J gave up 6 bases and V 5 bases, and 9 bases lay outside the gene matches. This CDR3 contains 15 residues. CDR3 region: CASSPGTVVAGELFF. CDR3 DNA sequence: TGTGCCAGCAGCCCGGGGACAGTCGTGGCCGGGGAGCTGTTTTTT.

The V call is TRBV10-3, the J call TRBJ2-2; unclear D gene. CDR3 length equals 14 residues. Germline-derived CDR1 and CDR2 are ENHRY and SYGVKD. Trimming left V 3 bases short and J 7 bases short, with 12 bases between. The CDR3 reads CAISDAEMGGELFF. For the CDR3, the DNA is TGTGCCATCAGTGATGCGGAAATGGGCGGGGAGCTGTTTTTT.

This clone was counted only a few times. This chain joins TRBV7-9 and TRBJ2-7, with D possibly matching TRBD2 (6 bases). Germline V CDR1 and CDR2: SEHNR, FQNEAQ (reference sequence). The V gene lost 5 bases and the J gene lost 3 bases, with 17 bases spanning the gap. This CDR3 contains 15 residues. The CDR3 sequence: CASSHPGTHHYEQYF. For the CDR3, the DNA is TGTGCCAGCAGCCATCCCGGGACTCATCACTACGAGCAGTACTTC.

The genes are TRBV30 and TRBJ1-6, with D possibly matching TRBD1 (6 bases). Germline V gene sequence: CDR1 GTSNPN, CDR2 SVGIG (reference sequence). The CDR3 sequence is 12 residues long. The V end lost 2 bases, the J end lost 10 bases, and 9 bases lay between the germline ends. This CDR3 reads CAWSRTVSPLHF. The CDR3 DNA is TGTGCCTGGAGTCGGACAGTCTCACCCCTCCACTTT.

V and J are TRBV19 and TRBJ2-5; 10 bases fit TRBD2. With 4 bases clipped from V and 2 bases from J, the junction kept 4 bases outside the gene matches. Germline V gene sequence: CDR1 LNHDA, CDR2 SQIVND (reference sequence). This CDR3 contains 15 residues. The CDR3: CASSKEAGGQETQYF. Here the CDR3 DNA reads TGTGCCAGTAGTAAAGAAGCGGGAGGGCAAGAGACCCAGTACTTC. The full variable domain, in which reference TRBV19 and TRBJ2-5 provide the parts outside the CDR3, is DGGITQSPKYLFRKEGQNVTLSCEQNLNHDAMYWYRQDPGQGLRLIYYSQIVNDFQKGDIAEGYSVSREKKESFPLTVTSAQKNPTAFYLCASSKEAGGQETQYFGPGTRLLVL.

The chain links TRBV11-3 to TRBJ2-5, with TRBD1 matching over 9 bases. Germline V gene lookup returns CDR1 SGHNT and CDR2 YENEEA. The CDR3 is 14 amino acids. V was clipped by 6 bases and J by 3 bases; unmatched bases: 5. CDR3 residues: CASSLGQGEETQYF. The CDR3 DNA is TGTGCCAGCAGTTTGGGACAGGGTGAAGAGACCCAGTACTTC.

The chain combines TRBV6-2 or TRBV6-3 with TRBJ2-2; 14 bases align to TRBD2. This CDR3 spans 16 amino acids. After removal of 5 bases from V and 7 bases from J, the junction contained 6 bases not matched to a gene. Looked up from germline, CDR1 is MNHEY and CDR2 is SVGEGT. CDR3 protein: CASSKGLAGVSGELFF. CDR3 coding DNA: TGTGCCAGCAGTAAGGGACTAGCGGGAGTGAGCGGGGAGCTGTTTTTT.

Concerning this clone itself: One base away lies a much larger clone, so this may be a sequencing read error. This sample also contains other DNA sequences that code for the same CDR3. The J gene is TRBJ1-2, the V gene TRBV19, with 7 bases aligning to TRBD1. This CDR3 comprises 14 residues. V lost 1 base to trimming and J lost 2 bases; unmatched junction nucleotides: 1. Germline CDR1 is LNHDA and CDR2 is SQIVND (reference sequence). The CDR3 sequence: CASSIGQGNYGYTF. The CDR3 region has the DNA TGTGCCAGTAGTATAGGACAGGGAAACTATGGCTACACCTTC.

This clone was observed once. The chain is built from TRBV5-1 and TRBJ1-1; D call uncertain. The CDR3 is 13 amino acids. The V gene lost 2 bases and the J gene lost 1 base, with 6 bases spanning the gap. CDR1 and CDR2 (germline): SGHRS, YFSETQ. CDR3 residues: CASSFQENTEAFF. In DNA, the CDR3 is TGCGCCAGCAGCTTTCAGGAGAACACTGAAGCTTTCTTT.

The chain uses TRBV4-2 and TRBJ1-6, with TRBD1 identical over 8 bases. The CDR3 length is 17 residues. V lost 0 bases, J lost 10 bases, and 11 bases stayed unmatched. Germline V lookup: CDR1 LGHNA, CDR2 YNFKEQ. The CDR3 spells CASSQDIGQGAWSPLHF. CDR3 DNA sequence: TGTGCCAGCAGCCAAGATATCGGGCAGGGGGCATGGTCACCCCTCCACTTT.

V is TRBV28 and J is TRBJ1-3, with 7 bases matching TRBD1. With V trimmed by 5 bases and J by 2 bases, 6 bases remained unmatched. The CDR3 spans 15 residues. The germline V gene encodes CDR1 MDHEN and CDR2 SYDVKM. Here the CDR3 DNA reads TGTGCCAGCAGTACGCCAACAGGGGCTGGAAACACCATATATTTT. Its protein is CASSTPTGAGNTIYF. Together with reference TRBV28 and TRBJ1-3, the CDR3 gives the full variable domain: DVKVTQSSRYLVKRTGEKVFLECVQDMDHENMFWYRQDPGLGLRLIYFSYDVKMKEKGDIPEGYSVSREKKERFSLILESASTNQTSMYLCASSTPTGAGNTIYFGEGSWLTVV.

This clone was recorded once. The CDR3 DNA follows: TGTGCCAGTAGTATACTGTCGGGCAGGGGGGATCAGCCCCAGCATTTT. Its translation: CASSILSGRGDQPQHF. The chain has TRBV19 and TRBJ1-5, with TRBD1 identical over 7 bases. Losses at the gene ends were 2 bases for V and 5 bases for J; bases not matched to a gene: 9. The CDR3 sequence is 16 residues long. From germline, CDR1 is LNHDA and CDR2 SQIVND (reference sequence).

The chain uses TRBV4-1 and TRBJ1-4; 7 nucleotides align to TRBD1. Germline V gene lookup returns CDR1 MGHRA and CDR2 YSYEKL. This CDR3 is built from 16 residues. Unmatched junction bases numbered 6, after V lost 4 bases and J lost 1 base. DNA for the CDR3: TGCGCCAGCAGCCCCCGACAGGGAGGAACTAATGAAAAACTGTTTTTT. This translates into CASSPRQGGTNEKLFF.

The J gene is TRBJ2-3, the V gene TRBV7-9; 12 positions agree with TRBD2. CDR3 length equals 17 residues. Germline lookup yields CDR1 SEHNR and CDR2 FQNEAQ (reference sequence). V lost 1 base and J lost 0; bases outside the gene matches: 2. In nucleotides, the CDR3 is TGTGCCAGCAGCTTAGTCACTAGCGGGAGGAGCACAGATACGCAGTATTTT. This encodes CASSLVTSGRSTDTQYF.

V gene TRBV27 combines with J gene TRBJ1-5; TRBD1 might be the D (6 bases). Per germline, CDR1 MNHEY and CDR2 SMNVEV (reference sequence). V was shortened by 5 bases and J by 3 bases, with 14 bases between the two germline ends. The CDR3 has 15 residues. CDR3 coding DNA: TGTGCCAGCAGTCCATACAGGGTGTACAATCAGCCCCAGCATTTT. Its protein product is CASSPYRVYNQPQHF.